The 10 T cell receptor beta chains in this list originate from one sample, sequenced in a study of blood T cell repertoires in COVID-19. This table comes from immunoSEQ multiplex PCR, and its TCRdb copy is limited to in-frame clones, with some not included. The table records 250,000 to 300,000 clones, approximately 88% of them present only once. The sequenced sample consisted of peripheral blood. All receptors derive from a woman in her 70s with COVID-19, enrolled during active disease.

The rearrangement uses TRBV10-3 and TRBJ1-1, with TRBD1 matching over 7 bases. Germline CDR1 ENHRY, CDR2 SYGVKD. J gave up 5 bases and V 5 bases, and 8 bases lay outside the gene matches. This CDR3 spans 14 amino acids. Here the CDR3 reads CAISRQGVGTEAFF. The CDR3 DNA reads as TGTGCCATCAGTCGACAGGGAGTGGGAACTGAAGCTTTCTTT.

The chain is built from TRBV6-5 and TRBJ2-5; D is perhaps TRBD1 (6 bases). CDR3 length: 13 amino acids. The germline V and J ends were trimmed by 2 bases and 7 bases, with 11 bases remaining between them. CDR1 and CDR2 (germline): MNHEY, SVGAGI. CDR3 sequence (DNA): TGTGCCAGCAGTTACAACAGGGACGGGACCCAGTACTTC. Its translation is CASSYNRDGTQYF.

The chain is built from TRBV3-1 (or the pseudogene TRBV3-2) and TRBJ1-5; 10 nucleotides line up with TRBD1. CDR3 length equals 15 residues. CDR1 LGHDT and CDR2 YNNKEL come from the germline V gene (reference sequence). With V trimmed by 3 bases and J by 6 bases, 5 bases remained unmatched. This chain's CDR3 is CASSQGTGERQPQHF. The CDR3 DNA is TGTGCCAGCAGCCAGGGGACAGGGGAACGTCAGCCCCAGCATTTT.

Comments on this clone: Other DNA sequences in this specimen translate into the identical CDR3. The rearrangement uses TRBV5-1 and TRBJ2-7; D ambiguous. The V gene's germline CDR1 is SGHRS and CDR2 YFSETQ. V lost 4 bases and J lost 0, with 11 bases in between. The CDR3 covers 14 residues. CDR3 nucleotide sequence: TGCGCCAGCAGCCTCCAAGTGAGCTCCTACGAGCAGTACTTC. Translation: CASSLQVSSYEQYF. Full variable domain (outside the CDR3, taken from reference TRBV5-1 and TRBJ2-7): KAGVTQTPRYLIKTRGQQVTLSCSPISGHRSVSWYQQTPGQGLQFLFEYFSETQRNKGNFPGRFSGRQFSNSRSEMNVSTLELGDSALYLCASSLQVSSYEQYFGPGTRLTVT.

The chain combines TRBV27 with TRBJ1-1, with 9 positions matching TRBD1. The J segment lost 1 base and the V segment lost 5 bases, leaving 8 bases of the junction unmatched. The CDR3 length is 16 residues. Germline V gene lookup returns CDR1 MNHEY and CDR2 SMNVEV (reference sequence). Here the CDR3 reads CASSTGTGYENTEAFF. Written as DNA, the CDR3 is TGTGCCAGCAGTACCGGGACAGGGTACGAGAACACTGAAGCTTTCTTT.

This chain joins TRBV10-3 and TRBJ2-5, with D perhaps matching TRBD2 (6 bases). V was shortened by 6 bases and J by 1 base, with 12 bases between the two germline ends. CDR3 length: 14 residues. Germline CDR1 reads ENHRY; CDR2 reads SYGVKD. CDR3 region: CAISPGTLQETQYF. The CDR3 DNA reads as TGTGCCATCAGCCCCGGGACTCTCCAAGAGACCCAGTACTTC.

This clone was seen just once. This rearrangement joins TRBV9 to TRBJ1-1; no reliable D call. The germline V gene encodes CDR1 SGDLS and CDR2 YYNGEE. V lost 4 bases and J lost 2, with 9 bases in between. This CDR3 contains 13 residues. Written as DNA, the CDR3 is TGTGCCAGCAGCAACCGGGTTAACACTGAAGCTTTCTTT. As protein: CASSNRVNTEAFF.

The chain has TRBV28 and TRBJ2-7; 7 nucleotides agree with TRBD1. The germline V gene encodes CDR1 MDHEN and CDR2 SYDVKM. The CDR3 has 13 residues. The J segment lost 3 bases and the V segment lost 7 bases, leaving 6 bases of the junction unmatched. CDR3 sequence reads: CASNRDSFYEQYF. In nucleotides, the CDR3 is TGTGCCAGCAACCGGGACAGCTTCTACGAGCAGTACTTC.

The rearrangement joins TRBV19 to TRBJ1-1; D is unclear. Trimming stripped 7 bases from V and 1 base from J, with 7 bases between. This CDR3 is 12 amino acids long. Germline assignment: CDR1 LNHDA and CDR2 SQIVND (reference sequence). The CDR3 is CASTRRNTEAFF. CDR3 sequence (DNA): TGTGCCAGTACTAGGAGGAACACTGAAGCTTTCTTT. The whole variable domain, remainder taken from reference TRBV19 and TRBJ1-1, is DGGITQSPKYLFRKEGQNVTLSCEQNLNHDAMYWYRQDPGQGLRLIYYSQIVNDFQKGDIAEGYSVSREKKESFPLTVTSAQKNPTAFYLCASTRRNTEAFFGQGTRLTVV.

In this sample, this clone turned up a few times. This chain connects TRBV19 to TRBJ2-2, with 7 bases lining up with TRBD1. V trimming: 6 bases; J trimming: 8 bases; junction bases outside the gene matches: 15. Germline loops: CDR1 LNHDA, CDR2 SQIVND (reference sequence). The CDR3 is 16 amino acids. Here the CDR3 DNA reads TGTGCCAGTAGGGGCCTCCTTAGACAGGGAGCAGGGGAGCTGTTTTTT. Translation: CASRGLLRQGAGELFF.